The clone carrying this TCR beta chain was seen more than once but under ten times. The antigen is not known. These data originate in a study of T-cell reconstitution after alpha-beta-depleted transplantation in children. Findings and limits, study-wide: Surviving recipient T cells and thymic progenitors underlay high day-60 TCRbeta diversity in some patients. Several hundred graft clones that had expanded were reportedly the source of alpha-beta T cells about two months after transplant. Diversity and T-cell counts at one year after transplant derived mostly from new T cells.

TCRbeta library construction was performed incorporating unique molecular identifiers. Each CDR3 protein gets one entry after TCRdb re-called the PCR reads with MiXCR. The profile shows 500,000 to 750,000 distinct CDR3 sequences, 25% to 30% of them singletons. The V and J ends lost 3 bases and 12 bases respectively, with 18 bases between them. CDR1 is SQVTM and CDR2 is ANQGSEA in the germline V gene. This CDR3 comprises 13 residues. The V gene is TRBV29-1, the J gene TRBJ2-1; D is ambiguous. The material sequenced was PBMCs, taken before TCRalphabeta/CD19-depleted stem cell transplant. This clonotype originated in a boy under three years old with Wiskott-Aldrich syndrome, due to receive a stem cell transplant. Written as DNA, the CDR3 is TGCAGCGTTGACGCTACCCATAGTAATTGGCAGTTCTTC. It specifies CSVDATHSNWQFF.